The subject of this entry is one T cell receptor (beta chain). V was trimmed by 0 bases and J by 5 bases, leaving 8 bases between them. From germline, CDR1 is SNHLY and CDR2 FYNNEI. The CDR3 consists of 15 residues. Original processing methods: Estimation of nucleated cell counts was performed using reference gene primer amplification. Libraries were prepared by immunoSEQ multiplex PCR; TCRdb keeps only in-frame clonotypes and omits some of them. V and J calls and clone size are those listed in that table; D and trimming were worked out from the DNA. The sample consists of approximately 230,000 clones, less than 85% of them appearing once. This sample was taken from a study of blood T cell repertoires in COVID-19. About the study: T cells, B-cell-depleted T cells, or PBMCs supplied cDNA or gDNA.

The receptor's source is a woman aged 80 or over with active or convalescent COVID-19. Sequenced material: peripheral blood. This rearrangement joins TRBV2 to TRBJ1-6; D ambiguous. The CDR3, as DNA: TGTGCCAGCAGTGAAGCGGTACAGCATAATTCACCCCTCCACTTT. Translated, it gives CASSEAVQHNSPLHF. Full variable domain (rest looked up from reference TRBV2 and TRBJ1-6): EPEVTQTPSHQVTQMGQEVILRCVPISNHLYFYWYRQILGQKVEFLVSFYNNEISEKSEIFDDQFSVERPDGSNFTLKIRSTKLEDSAMYFCASSEAVQHNSPLHFGNGTRLTVT.